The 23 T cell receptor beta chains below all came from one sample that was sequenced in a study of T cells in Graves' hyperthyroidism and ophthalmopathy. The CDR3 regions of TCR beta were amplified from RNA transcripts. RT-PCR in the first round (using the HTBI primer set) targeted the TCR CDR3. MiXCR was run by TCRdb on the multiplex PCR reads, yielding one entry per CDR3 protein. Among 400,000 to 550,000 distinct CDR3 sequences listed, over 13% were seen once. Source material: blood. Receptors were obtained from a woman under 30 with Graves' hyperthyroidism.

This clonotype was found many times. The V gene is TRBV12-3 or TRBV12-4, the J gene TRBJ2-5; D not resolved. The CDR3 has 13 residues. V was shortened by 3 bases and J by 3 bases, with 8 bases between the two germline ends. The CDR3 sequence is CASSLWKEETQYF. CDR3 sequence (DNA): TGTGCCAGCAGTTTGTGGAAAGAAGAGACCCAGTACTTC.

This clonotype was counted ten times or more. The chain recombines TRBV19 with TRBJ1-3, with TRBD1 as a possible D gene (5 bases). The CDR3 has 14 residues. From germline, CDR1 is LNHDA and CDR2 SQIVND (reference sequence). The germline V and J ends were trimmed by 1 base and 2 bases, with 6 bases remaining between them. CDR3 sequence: CASSIAGTGNTIYF. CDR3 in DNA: TGTGCCAGTAGTATAGCAGGGACTGGAAACACCATATATTTT.

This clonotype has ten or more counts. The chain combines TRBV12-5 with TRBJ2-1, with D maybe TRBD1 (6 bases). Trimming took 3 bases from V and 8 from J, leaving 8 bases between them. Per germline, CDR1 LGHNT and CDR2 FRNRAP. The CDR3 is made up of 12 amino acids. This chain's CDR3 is CASGFGGYEQFF. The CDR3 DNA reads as TGTGCTAGTGGTTTTGGGGGCTATGAGCAGTTCTTC.

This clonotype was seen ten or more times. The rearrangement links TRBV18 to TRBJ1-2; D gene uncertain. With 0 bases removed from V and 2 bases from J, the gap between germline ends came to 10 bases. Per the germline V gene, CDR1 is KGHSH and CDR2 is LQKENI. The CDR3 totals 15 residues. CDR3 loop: CASSPPVGPNYGYTF. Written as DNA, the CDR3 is TGTGCCAGCTCACCACCGGTAGGCCCCAACTATGGCTACACCTTC.

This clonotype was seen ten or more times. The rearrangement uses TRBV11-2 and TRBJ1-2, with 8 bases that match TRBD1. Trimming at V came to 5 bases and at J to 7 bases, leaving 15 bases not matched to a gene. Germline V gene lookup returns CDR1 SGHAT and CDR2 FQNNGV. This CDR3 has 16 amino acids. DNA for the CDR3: TGTGCCAGCAGCCCATACGGACAGGGACGGTTAGCTGGCTACACCTTC. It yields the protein CASSPYGQGRLAGYTF.

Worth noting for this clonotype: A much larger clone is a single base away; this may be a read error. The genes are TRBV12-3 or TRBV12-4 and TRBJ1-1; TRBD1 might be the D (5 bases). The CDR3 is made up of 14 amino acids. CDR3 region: CANSLYIGGTEAFF. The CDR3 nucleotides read TGTGCCAACAGTCTATACATCGGGGGGACTGAAGCTTTCTTT.

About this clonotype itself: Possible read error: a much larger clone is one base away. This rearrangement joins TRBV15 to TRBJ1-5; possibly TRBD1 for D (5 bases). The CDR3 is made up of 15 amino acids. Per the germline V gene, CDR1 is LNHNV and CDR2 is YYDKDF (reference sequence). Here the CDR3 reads CATGSRDLKNQPQHF. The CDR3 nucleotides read TGTGCCACCGGCAGCCGGGACCTAAAAAATCAGCCCCAGCATTTT.

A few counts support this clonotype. CDR3 bases: TGTGCCAGCAGTCCACGGGAGGGCCTTGAGCAGTTCTTC. It is translated as CASSPREGLEQFF. The chain recombines TRBV6-1 with TRBJ2-1; 8 bases agree with TRBD2. The CDR3 spans 13 residues. Germline V lookup: CDR1 MNHNS, CDR2 SASEGT. J lost 9 bases, V lost 5 bases, and 6 bases had no gene match.

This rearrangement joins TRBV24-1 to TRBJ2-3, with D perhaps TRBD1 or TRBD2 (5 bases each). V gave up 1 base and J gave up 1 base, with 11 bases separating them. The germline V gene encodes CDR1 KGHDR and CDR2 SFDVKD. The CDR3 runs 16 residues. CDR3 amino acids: CATSDLPRGRTDTQYF. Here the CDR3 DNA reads TGTGCCACCAGTGATTTACCCCGGGGCCGCACAGATACGCAGTATTTT.

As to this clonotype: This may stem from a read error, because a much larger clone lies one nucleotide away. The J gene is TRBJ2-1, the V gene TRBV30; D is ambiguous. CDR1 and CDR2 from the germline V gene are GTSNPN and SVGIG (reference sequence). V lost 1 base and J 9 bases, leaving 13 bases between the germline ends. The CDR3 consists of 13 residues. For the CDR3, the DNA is TGTGCCTGGAGTGGCTCGACAAACAGTGAGCAGTTCTTC. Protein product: CAWSGSTNSEQFF. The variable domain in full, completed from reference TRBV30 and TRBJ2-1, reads SQTIHQWPATLVQPVGSPLSLECTVEGTSNPNLYWYRQAAGRGLQLLFYSVGIGQISSEVPQNLSASRPQDRQFILSSKKLLLSDSGFYLCAWSGSTNSEQFFGPGTRLTVL.

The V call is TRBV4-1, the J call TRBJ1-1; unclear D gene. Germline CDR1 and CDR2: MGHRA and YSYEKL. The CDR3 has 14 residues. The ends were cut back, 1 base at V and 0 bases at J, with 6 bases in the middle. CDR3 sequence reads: CASSQGTVNTEAFF. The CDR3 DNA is TGCGCCAGCAGCCAAGGGACGGTGAACACTGAAGCTTTCTTT.

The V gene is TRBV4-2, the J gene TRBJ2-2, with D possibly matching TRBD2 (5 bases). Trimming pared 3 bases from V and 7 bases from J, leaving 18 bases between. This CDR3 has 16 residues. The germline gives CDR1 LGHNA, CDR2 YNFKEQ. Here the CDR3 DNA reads TGTGCCAGCAGCCAGGGAGAGGGAGTCGCCTTCGGGGAGCTGTTTTTT. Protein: CASSQGEGVAFGELFF.

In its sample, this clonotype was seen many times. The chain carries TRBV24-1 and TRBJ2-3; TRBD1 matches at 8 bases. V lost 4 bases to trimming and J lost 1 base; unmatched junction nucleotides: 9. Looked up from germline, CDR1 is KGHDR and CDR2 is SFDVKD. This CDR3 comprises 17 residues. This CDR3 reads CATSDRTGGGGTDTQYF. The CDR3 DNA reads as TGTGCCACCAGTGACCGCACAGGGGGAGGTGGCACAGATACGCAGTATTTT.

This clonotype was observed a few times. The DNA of the CDR3 is TGTGCCTGGGGCAAGGGGTTTCAGTATTTT. Protein product: CAWGKGFQYF. V usage is TRBV30 and J usage is TRBJ2-3; a weak D match, TRBD1 (5 bases). This CDR3 is 10 amino acids long. The V end lost 5 bases, the J end lost 12 bases, and 12 bases lay between the germline ends. The germline V gene has CDR1 GTSNPN and CDR2 SVGIG (reference sequence).

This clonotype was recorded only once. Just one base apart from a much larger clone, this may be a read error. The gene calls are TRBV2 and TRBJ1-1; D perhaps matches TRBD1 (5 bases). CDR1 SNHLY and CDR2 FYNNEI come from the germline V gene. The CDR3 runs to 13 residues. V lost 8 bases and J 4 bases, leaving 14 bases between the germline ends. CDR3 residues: CASGGGGTTEAFF. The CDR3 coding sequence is TGTGCCAGCGGGGGGGGGGGGACCACTGAAGCTTTCTTT.

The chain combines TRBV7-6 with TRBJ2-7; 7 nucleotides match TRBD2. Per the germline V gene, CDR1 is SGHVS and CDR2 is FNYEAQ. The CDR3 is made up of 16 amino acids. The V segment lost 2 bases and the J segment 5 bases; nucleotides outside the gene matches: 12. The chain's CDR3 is CASSLTLGLTFDEQYF. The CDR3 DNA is TGTGCCAGCAGCTTAACCCTGGGACTAACTTTCGACGAGCAGTACTTC.

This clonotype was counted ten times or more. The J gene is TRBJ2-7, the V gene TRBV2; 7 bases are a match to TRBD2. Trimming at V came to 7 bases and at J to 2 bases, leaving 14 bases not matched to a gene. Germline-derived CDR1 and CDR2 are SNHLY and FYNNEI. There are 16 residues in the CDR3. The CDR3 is CASILLRAGDPYEQYF. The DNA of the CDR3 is TGTGCCAGCATTCTCCTTAGGGCGGGAGACCCCTACGAGCAGTACTTC.

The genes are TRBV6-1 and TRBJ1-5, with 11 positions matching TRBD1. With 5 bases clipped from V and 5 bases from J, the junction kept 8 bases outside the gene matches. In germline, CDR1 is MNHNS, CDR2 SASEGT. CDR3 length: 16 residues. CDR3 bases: TGTGCCAGCAGTAGGGCGGGACAGGGGGTAGATCAGCCCCAGCATTTT. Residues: CASSRAGQGVDQPQHF.

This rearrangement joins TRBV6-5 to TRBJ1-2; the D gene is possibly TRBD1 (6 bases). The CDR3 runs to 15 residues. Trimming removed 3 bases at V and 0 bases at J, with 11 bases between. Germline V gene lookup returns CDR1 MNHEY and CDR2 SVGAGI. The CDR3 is CASSYTGSANYGYTF. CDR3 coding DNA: TGTGCCAGCAGTTATACAGGGTCCGCTAACTATGGCTACACCTTC.

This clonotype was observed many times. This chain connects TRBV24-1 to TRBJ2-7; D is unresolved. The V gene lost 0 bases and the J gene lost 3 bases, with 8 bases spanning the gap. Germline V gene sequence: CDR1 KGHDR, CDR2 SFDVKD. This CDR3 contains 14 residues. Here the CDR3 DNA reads TGTGCCACCAGTGATTTGGTGGACGGCTACGAGCAGTACGTC. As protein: CATSDLVDGYEQYV.

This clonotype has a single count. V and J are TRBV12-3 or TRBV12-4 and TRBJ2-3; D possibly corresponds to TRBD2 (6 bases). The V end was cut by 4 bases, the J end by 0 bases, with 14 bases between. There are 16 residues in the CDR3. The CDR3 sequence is CASSSWEDGSTDTQYF. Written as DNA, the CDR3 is TGTGCCAGCAGTTCCTGGGAGGACGGTAGCACAGATACGCAGTATTTT.

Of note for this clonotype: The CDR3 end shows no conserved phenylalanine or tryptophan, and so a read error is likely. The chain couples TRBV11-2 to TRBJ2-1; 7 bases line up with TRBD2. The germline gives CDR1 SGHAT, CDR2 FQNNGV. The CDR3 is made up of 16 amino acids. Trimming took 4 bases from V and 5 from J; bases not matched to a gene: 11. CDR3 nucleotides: TGTGCCAGCAGCTCTACATGGGAGGGCCTCAACAATGAGCAGTTCCTC. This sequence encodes CASSSTWEGLNNEQFL.

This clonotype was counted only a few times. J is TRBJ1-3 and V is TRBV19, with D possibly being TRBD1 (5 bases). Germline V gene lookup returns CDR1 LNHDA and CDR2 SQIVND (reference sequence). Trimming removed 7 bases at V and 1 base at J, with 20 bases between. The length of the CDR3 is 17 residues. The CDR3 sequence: CASIEKGREVSGNTIYF. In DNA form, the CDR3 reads TGTGCCAGTATCGAAAAAGGCAGGGAGGTATCTGGAAACACCATATATTTT.